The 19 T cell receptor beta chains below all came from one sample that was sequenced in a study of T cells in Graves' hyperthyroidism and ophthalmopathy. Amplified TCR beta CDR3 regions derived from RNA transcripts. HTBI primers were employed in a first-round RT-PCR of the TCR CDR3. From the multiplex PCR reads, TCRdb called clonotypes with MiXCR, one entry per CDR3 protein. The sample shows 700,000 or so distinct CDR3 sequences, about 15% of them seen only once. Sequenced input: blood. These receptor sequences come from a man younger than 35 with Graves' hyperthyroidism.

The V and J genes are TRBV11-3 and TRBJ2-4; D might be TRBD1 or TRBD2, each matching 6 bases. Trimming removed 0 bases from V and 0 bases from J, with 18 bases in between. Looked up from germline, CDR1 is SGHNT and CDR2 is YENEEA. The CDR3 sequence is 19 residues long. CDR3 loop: CASSLEGGTLNLAKNIQYF. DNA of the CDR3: TGTGCCAGCAGCTTAGAGGGCGGGACATTAAATCTAGCCAAAAACATTCAGTACTTC. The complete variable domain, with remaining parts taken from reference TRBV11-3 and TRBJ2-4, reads EAGVVQSPRYKIIEKKQPVAFWCNPISGHNTLYWYLQNLGQGPELLIRYENEEAVDDSQLPKDRFSAERLKGVDSTLKIQPAELGDSAVYLCASSLEGGTLNLAKNIQYFGAGTRLSVL.

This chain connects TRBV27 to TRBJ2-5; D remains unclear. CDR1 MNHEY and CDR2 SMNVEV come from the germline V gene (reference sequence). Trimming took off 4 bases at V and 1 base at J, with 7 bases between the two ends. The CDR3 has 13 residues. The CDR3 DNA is TGTGCCAGCAGTTATAGGTCCCAAGAGACCCAGTACTTC. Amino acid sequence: CASSYRSQETQYF.

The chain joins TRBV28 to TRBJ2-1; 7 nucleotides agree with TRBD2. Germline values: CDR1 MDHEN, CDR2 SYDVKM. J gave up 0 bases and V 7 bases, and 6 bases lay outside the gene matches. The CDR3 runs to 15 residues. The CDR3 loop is CASIPRGSSYNEQFF. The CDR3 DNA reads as TGTGCCAGCATTCCGCGGGGGAGCTCCTACAATGAGCAGTTCTTC. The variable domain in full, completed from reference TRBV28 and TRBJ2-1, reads DVKVTQSSRYLVKRTGEKVFLECVQDMDHENMFWYRQDPGLGLRLIYFSYDVKMKEKGDIPEGYSVSREKKERFSLILESASTNQTSMYLCASIPRGSSYNEQFFGPGTRLTVL.

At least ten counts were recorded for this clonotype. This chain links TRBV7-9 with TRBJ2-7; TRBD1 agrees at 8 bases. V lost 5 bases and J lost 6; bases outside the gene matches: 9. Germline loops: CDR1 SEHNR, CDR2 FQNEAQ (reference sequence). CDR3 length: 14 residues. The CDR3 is CASSDRDRWGEQYF. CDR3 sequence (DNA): TGTGCCAGCAGCGACCGGGACAGGTGGGGCGAGCAGTACTTC.

The CDR3 region is CASSSRDGVYGYTF. The DNA of the CDR3 is TGTGCCAGCAGCTCCCGGGACGGCGTCTATGGCTACACCTTC. The V call is TRBV7-2, the J call TRBJ1-2; TRBD1 is a possible D gene (5 bases). The CDR3 spans 14 residues. Per germline, CDR1 SGHTA and CDR2 FQGNSA. Trimming pared 4 bases from V and 4 bases from J, leaving 13 bases between.

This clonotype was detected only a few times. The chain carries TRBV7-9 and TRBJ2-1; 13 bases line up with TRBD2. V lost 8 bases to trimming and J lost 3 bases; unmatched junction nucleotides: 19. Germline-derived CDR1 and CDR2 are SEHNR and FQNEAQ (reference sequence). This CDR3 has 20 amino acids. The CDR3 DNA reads TGTGCCAGCCGACCTCCGCGGACTAGCGGGAGTGGGGGTTTCTACAATGAGCAGTTCTTC. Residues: CASRPPRTSGSGGFYNEQFF.

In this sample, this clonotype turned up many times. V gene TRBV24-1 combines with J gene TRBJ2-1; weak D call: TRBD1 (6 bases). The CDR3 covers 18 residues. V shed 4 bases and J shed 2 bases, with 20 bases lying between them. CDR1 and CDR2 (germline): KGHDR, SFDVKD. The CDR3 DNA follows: TGTGCCACCAGTGACCCTGGGAAGGAACAGGGACCCTACAATGAGCAGTTCTTC. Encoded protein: CATSDPGKEQGPYNEQFF.

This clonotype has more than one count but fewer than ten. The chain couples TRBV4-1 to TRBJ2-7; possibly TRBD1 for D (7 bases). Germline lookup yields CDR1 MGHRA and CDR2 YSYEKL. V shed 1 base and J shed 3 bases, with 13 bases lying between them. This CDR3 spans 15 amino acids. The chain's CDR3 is CASSQAHRGGYEQYF. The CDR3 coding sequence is TGCGCCAGCAGCCAAGCTCACAGGGGAGGCTACGAGCAGTACTTC.

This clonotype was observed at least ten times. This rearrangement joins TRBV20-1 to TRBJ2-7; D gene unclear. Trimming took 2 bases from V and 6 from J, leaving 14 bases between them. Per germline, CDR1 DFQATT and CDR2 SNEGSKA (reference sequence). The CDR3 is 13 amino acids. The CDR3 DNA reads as TGCAGTGCTAGAATAGATGTCGGGCCCGAGCAGTACTTC. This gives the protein CSARIDVGPEQYF.

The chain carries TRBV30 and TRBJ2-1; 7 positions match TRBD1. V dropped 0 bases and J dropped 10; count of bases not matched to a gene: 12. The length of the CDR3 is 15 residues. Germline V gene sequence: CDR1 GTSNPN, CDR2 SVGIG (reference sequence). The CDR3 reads CAWSVGTVRTGEQFF. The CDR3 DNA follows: TGTGCCTGGAGTGTAGGGACAGTTAGGACCGGGGAGCAGTTCTTC.

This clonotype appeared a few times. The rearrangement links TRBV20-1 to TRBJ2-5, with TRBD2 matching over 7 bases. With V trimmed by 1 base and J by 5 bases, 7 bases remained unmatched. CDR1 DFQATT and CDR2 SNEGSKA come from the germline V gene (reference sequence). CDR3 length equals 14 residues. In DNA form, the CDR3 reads TGCAGTGCTAGAGGGGGGGGGGGAAGGGAGACCCAGTACTTC. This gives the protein CSARGGGGRETQYF.

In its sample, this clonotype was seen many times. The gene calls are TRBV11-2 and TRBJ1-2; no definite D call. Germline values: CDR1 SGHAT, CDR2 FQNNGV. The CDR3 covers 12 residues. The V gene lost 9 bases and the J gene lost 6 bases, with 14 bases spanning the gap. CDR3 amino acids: CASSRGRDGYTF. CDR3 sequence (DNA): TGTGCCAGTTCACGAGGGAGGGATGGCTACACCTTC.

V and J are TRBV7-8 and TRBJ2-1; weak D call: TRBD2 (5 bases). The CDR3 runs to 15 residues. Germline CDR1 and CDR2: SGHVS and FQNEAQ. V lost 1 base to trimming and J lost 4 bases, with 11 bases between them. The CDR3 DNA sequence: TGTGCCAGCAGCTTAGGCGGGCGACATTACAATGAGCAGTTCTTC. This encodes CASSLGGRHYNEQFF.

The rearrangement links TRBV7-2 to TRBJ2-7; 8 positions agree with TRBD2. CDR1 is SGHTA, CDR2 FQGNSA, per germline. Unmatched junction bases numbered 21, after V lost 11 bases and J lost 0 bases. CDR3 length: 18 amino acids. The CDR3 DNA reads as TGTGCCGGCACCATGAGGGGACTAACGGGAGGGAGCTCCTACGAGCAGTACTTC. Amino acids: CAGTMRGLTGGSSYEQYF.

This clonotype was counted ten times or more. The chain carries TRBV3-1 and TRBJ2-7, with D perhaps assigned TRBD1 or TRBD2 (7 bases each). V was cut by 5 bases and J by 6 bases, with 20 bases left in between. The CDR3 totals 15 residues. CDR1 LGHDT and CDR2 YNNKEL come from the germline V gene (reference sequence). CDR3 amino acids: CASSSGGGVWIEQYF. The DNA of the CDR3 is TGTGCCAGCAGCTCAGGGGGAGGGGTGTGGATCGAGCAGTACTTC.

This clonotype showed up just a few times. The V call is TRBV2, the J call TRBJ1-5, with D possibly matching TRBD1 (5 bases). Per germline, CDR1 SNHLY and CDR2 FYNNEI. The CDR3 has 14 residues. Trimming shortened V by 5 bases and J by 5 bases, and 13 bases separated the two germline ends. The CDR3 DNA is TGTGCCAGCAGTCAAAGACAGTCACATCAGCCCCAGCATTTT. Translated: CASSQRQSHQPQHF. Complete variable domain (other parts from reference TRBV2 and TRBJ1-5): EPEVTQTPSHQVTQMGQEVILRCVPISNHLYFYWYRQILGQKVEFLVSFYNNEISEKSEIFDDQFSVERPDGSNFTLKIRSTKLEDSAMYFCASSQRQSHQPQHFGDGTRLSIL.

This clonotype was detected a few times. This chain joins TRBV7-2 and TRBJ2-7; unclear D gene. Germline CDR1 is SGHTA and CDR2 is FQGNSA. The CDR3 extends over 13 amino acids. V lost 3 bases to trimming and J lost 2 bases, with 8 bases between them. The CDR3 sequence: CASSFQAAYEQYF. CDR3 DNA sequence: TGTGCCAGCAGCTTTCAGGCAGCCTACGAGCAGTACTTC.

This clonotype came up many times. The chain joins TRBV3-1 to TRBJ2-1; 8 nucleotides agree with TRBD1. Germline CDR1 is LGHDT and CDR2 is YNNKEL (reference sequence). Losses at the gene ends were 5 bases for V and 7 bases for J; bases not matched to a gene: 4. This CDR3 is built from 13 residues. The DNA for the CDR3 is TGTGCCAGCAGCTTCGACAGGGGAAATGAGCAGTTCTTC. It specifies CASSFDRGNEQFF.

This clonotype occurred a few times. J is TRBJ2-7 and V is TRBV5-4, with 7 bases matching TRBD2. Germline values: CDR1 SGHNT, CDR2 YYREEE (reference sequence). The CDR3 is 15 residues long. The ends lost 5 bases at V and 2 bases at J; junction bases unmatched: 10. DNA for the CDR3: TGTGCCAGCAGAGGGGCGAGCGGGGACCCCTACGAGCAGTACTTC. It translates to CASRGASGDPYEQYF.